This T cell receptor (beta chain) was recorded in a study of cytotoxic CD8 clonotypes in ibrutinib-treated CLL. Study information: The sample average was about 260,000 productive templates and 94,082 productive rearrangements. Study-wide results and limits: Baseline clonality was higher than in age-matched healthy donors and moved in step with circulating CD8+ T-cell counts. Having risen at ibrutinib response, clonality had fallen back toward baseline by progression.

Cryopreserved PBMCs were the source of around 1.8 micrograms of genomic DNA, which went to TCR beta libraries. Profiling relied on immunoSEQ multiplex PCR, and the TCRdb table lists in-frame clones only, not all of them. The sample contains about 5,100 clones, more than 60% of which appear only once. Comments on this clone: As yet, its antigen is unknown.

Sequences were derived from PBMCs, sampled before ibrutinib treatment. This sequence originates from a human donor with chronic lymphocytic leukemia.

This chain's CDR3 is CASSPGTNSYEQYF. The CDR3 DNA is TGTGCCAGCTCGCCCGGGACAAATTCCTACGAGCAGTACTTC. V is TRBV18 and J is TRBJ2-7; a possible D gene is TRBD1 (6 bases). V gave up 6 bases and J gave up 1 base, with 13 bases separating them. The CDR3 has 14 residues. Germline lookup yields CDR1 KGHSH and CDR2 LQKENI.